Below, 31 T cell receptor beta chains from the same sample are listed, as sequenced in a study of blood T cell repertoires in COVID-19 (dated by TCRdb to between 2020 and 2021). The library was obtained by the immunoSEQ multiplex PCR assay. Held by TCRdb, this immuneACCESS table contains in-frame sequences only and omits some clones. Under half of the omission traces to an unresolved V gene where checked; the cause of the rest is unknown. Recorded for this sample are approximately 220,000 clones; 83% of them occurred a single time. About 3.8% of the sample is taken by the ten largest. Sequencing was carried out using PBMCs or T cells enriched from blood (not recorded which). These receptors all stem from a woman in her thirties or forties who had been exposed to COVID-19.

The rearrangement uses TRBV7-9 and TRBJ1-2; 12 nucleotides align to TRBD1. CDR1 and CDR2 from the germline V gene are SEHNR and FQNEAQ (reference sequence). V dropped 5 bases and J dropped 3; count of bases not matched to a gene: 13. The CDR3 is 18 amino acids. CDR3 in amino acids: CASSTNLRGTGGHYGYTF. The CDR3 coding sequence is TGTGCCAGCAGCACTAACCTCCGGGGGACAGGGGGCCACTATGGCTACACCTTC.

This clone was observed once. The chain carries TRBV14 and TRBJ2-1; 13 bases match TRBD2. The CDR3 is 17 residues long. CDR1 and CDR2 (germline): SGHDN, FVKESK. Losses at the gene ends were 0 bases for V and 4 bases for J; bases not matched to a gene: 3. CDR3 sequence: CASSQERTSGGYNEQFF. The CDR3 DNA reads as TGTGCCAGCAGCCAAGAAAGGACTAGCGGGGGATACAATGAGCAGTTCTTC. Drawing the rest from reference TRBV14 and TRBJ2-1, the complete variable domain is EAGVTQFPSHSVIEKGQTVTLRCDPISGHDNLYWYRRVMGKEIKFLLHFVKESKQDESGMPNNRFLAERTGGTYSTLKVQPAELEDSGVYFCASSQERTSGGYNEQFFGPGTRLTVL.

The chain is built from TRBV2 and TRBJ1-6; D possibly corresponds to TRBD1 (6 bases). CDR1 SNHLY and CDR2 FYNNEI come from the germline V gene. V was trimmed by 6 bases and J by 9 bases, leaving 15 bases between them. This CDR3 is built from 14 residues. The CDR3 reads CASSTQGGGSPLHF. The DNA for the CDR3 is TGTGCCAGCAGCACACAGGGCGGTGGTTCACCCCTCCACTTT.

V usage is TRBV30 and J usage is TRBJ2-4; D is possibly TRBD1 (6 bases). Germline loops: CDR1 GTSNPN, CDR2 SVGIG (reference sequence). V was clipped by 4 bases and J by 5 bases, with 21 bases between them. This CDR3 has 16 amino acids. The CDR3, as DNA: TGTGCCTGGACCCCGTCTCACAGGGTCGGGGAAAACATTCAGTACTTC. This translates into CAWTPSHRVGENIQYF.

The V gene is TRBV5-1, the J gene TRBJ2-5, with 12 bases lining up with TRBD1. V lost 4 bases to trimming and J lost 5 bases; unmatched junction nucleotides: 6. Looked up from germline, CDR1 is SGHRS and CDR2 is YFSETQ. The CDR3 runs to 15 residues. DNA for the CDR3: TGCGCCAGCAGCGACGGGACAGGGGGCTGGGAGACCCAGTACTTC. Its protein product is CASSDGTGGWETQYF.

The chain links TRBV2 to TRBJ2-5; D perhaps matches TRBD2 (5 bases). The germline V gene encodes CDR1 SNHLY and CDR2 FYNNEI. V lost 7 bases, J lost 6 bases, and 12 bases lay in between. The CDR3 has 12 amino acids. The CDR3: CASTGERQTQYF. The CDR3 bases are TGTGCCAGCACTGGGGAGCGACAGACCCAGTACTTC.

The rearrangement uses TRBV7-2 and TRBJ2-7; 11 bases align to TRBD1. V lost 5 bases, J lost 5 bases, and 11 bases stayed unmatched. CDR1 is SGHTA, CDR2 FQGNSA, per germline. This CDR3 has 16 amino acids. The CDR3 protein is CASSRTGGSPSHEQYF. CDR3 bases: TGTGCCAGCAGCCGGACAGGGGGCAGCCCTTCCCACGAGCAGTACTTC.

The J gene is TRBJ2-5, the V gene TRBV15, with D possibly matching TRBD1 (6 bases). CDR3 length: 15 amino acids. Between the trimmed V and J ends, which lost 0 bases and 5 bases, there was a span of 13 bases. Germline V lookup: CDR1 LNHNV, CDR2 YYDKDF (reference sequence). CDR3: CATSREGGQMETQYF. CDR3 bases: TGTGCCACCAGCAGAGAAGGAGGACAGATGGAGACCCAGTACTTC.

The rearrangement joins TRBV6-5 to TRBJ1-1; tentatively, D is TRBD1 (6 bases). The germline V gene has CDR1 MNHEY and CDR2 SVGAGI. CDR3 length equals 15 residues. Trimming removed 4 bases from V and 4 bases from J, with 16 bases in between. The CDR3 bases are TGTGCCAGCAGTTCTCCGACAGGTTTAAGCACTGAAGCTTTCTTT. Protein: CASSSPTGLSTEAFF.

V usage is TRBV29-1 and J usage is TRBJ1-1; a possible D gene is TRBD1 (5 bases). V was pared by 6 bases and J by 2 bases, with 16 bases between. CDR1 is SQVTM and CDR2 is ANQGSEA in the germline V gene. CDR3 length: 14 residues. CDR3 sequence (DNA): TGCAGCGTCAACCCGGGACTGATAAACACTGAAGCTTTCTTT. Amino acids: CSVNPGLINTEAFF.

V usage is TRBV24-1 and J usage is TRBJ2-7; 7 positions agree with TRBD1. Germline values: CDR1 KGHDR, CDR2 SFDVKD. The CDR3 runs to 16 residues. V was clipped by 0 bases and J by 0 bases; unmatched bases: 4. The CDR3 region is CATSDLYRGSSYEQYF. In DNA, the CDR3 is TGTGCCACCAGTGATTTGTACAGGGGAAGCTCCTACGAGCAGTACTTC.

The rearrangement links TRBV6-5 to TRBJ1-1, with TRBD1 matching over 10 bases. The CDR3 has 15 residues. CDR1 and CDR2 from the germline V gene are MNHEY and SVGAGI. J lost 3 bases, V lost 5 bases, and 6 bases had no gene match. CDR3 sequence reads: CASSTPGQGYTEAFF. The DNA of the CDR3 is TGTGCCAGCAGTACTCCGGGACAGGGGTACACTGAAGCTTTCTTT.

This sequence joins TRBV12-5 and TRBJ2-3, with unresolved D. Germline V lookup: CDR1 LGHNT, CDR2 FRNRAP. This CDR3 has 14 amino acids. Trimming left V 6 bases short and J 2 bases short, with 12 bases between. DNA of the CDR3: TGTGCTAGTGGCCCGGCGGCCTTCACAGATACGCAGTATTTT. Encoded protein: CASGPAAFTDTQYF.

This clone was observed a handful of times. The rearrangement uses TRBV5-5 and TRBJ2-7; D unclear. The CDR3 extends over 14 amino acids. V was shortened by 3 bases and J by 0 bases, with 10 bases between the two germline ends. Germline CDR1 SGHKS, CDR2 YYEKEE (reference sequence). The CDR3 sequence: CASSWSADSYEQYF. In DNA, the CDR3 is TGTGCCAGCAGCTGGAGTGCGGACTCCTACGAGCAGTACTTC.

The CDR3 protein is CASSVTGMTEAFF. The CDR3 DNA sequence: TGTGCCAGCAGCGTAACGGGGATGACTGAAGCTTTCTTT. This chain connects TRBV9 to TRBJ1-1; no clear D. This CDR3 is built from 13 residues. CDR1 is SGDLS, CDR2 YYNGEE, per germline. V gave up 1 base and J gave up 5 bases, with 9 bases separating them.

The chain has TRBV12-2 and TRBJ1-6; the table calls TRBD1, which could not be checked here. TRBV12-2 is designated a pseudogene. The CDR3 is 15 amino acids. The CDR3 here is CASRLEQHTNSPLHF. The CDR3 DNA follows: TGTGCAAGTCGCTTAGAACAGCATACCAATTCACCCCTCCACTTT.

The table lists this clone with many counts. V gene TRBV6-5 combines with J gene TRBJ1-4; D might be TRBD1 (6 bases). V dropped 9 bases and J dropped 7 bases, with 12 bases sitting between them. The germline CDR1 and CDR2 sequences are MNHEY and SVGAGI. The CDR3 runs 12 residues. CDR3 in DNA: TGTGCCAGTATAGGGGGTGGTGAAAAACTGTTTTTT. This gives the protein CASIGGGEKLFF.

The chain couples TRBV18 to TRBJ1-1, with D possibly TRBD1 on 5 matching bases. CDR3 length: 14 amino acids. V was trimmed by 3 bases and J by 0 bases, leaving 8 bases between them. Germline CDR1 and CDR2: KGHSH and LQKENI. The CDR3 DNA is TGTGCCAGCTCACCGGACAAAATGAACACTGAAGCTTTCTTT. Translation: CASSPDKMNTEAFF. Based on the CDR3 plus reference TRBV18 and TRBJ1-1, the full variable domain is NAGVMQNPRHLVRRRGQEARLRCSPMKGHSHVYWYRQLPEEGLKFMVYLQKENIIDESGMPKERFSAEFPKEGPSILRIQQVVRGDSAAYFCASSPDKMNTEAFFGQGTRLTVV.

The CDR3 is CAISPSSTDTQYF. For the CDR3, the DNA is TGTGCCATCAGTCCTAGTTCCACAGATACGCAGTATTTT. The chain recombines TRBV10-3 with TRBJ2-3; D ambiguous. Germline V gives CDR1 ENHRY, CDR2 SYGVKD. V lost 5 bases to trimming and J lost 2 bases, with 8 bases between them. This CDR3 region has 13 residues.

The chain couples TRBV6-4 to TRBJ1-2; D possibly corresponds to TRBD1 (5 bases). This CDR3 is 14 amino acids long. CDR1 is MRHNA and CDR2 is SNTAGT in the germline V gene. The V end was cut by 0 bases, the J end by 7 bases, with 12 bases between. The CDR3, as DNA: TGTGCCAGCAGTGACTCTGGGGGGTTCACTGGCTACACCTTC. This translates into CASSDSGGFTGYTF.

The chain links TRBV19 to TRBJ2-6; no firm D call. Germline values: CDR1 LNHDA, CDR2 SQIVND (reference sequence). The CDR3 is made up of 13 amino acids. V lost 8 bases, J lost 0 bases, and 5 bases lay in between. The DNA of the CDR3 is TGTGCCAGTGAGAGCTCTGGGGCCAACGTCCTGACTTTC. This sequence encodes CASESSGANVLTF.

The CDR3: CASSPRLVLETQYF. The DNA for the CDR3 is TGTGCCAGCAGCCCCAGACTAGTCCTCGAGACCCAGTACTTC. V gene TRBV7-2 combines with J gene TRBJ2-5; D is possibly TRBD2 (6 bases). The CDR3 runs 14 residues. Germline CDR1 and CDR2: SGHTA and FQGNSA. The V gene lost 5 bases and the J gene lost 5 bases, with 15 bases spanning the gap.

The rearrangement joins TRBV4-3 to TRBJ1-4, with D possibly TRBD1 on 5 matching bases. The V end was cut by 1 base, the J end by 5 bases, with 11 bases between. The CDR3 sequence is 15 residues long. CDR1 is LGHNA and CDR2 is YSLEER in the germline V gene. CDR3 in DNA: TGCGCCAGCAGCCAAGGTTCAGGGCAAAATGAAAAACTGTTTTTT. Protein sequence: CASSQGSGQNEKLFF.

This chain uses TRBV7-6 with TRBJ1-1; a weak D match, TRBD1 (5 bases). V shed 1 base and J shed 11 bases, with 8 bases lying between them. The CDR3 has 11 residues. The germline CDR1 and CDR2 sequences are SGHVS and FNYEAQ. Written as DNA, the CDR3 is TGTGCCAGCAGCTTAGGGGGGGAGGCTTTCTTT. Protein: CASSLGGEAFF.

Here the CDR3 reads CASGRQGANTQYF. The CDR3 DNA is TGTGCTAGTGGCAGACAGGGGGCAAATACGCAGTATTTT. The J gene is TRBJ2-3, the V gene TRBV12-5; 10 nucleotides align to TRBD1. CDR1 and CDR2 from the germline V gene are LGHNT and FRNRAP. V was clipped by 6 bases and J by 7 bases; unmatched bases: 4. This CDR3 contains 13 residues.

This clone was detected only a few times. This sequence joins TRBV7-8 and TRBJ1-1, with unresolved D. V lost 5 bases and J 0 bases, leaving 13 bases between the germline ends. The CDR3 spans 15 residues. Per germline, CDR1 SGHVS and CDR2 FQNEAQ. Here the CDR3 reads CASSPERTLNTEAFF. As DNA, the CDR3 is TGTGCCAGCAGCCCAGAGCGGACCCTGAACACTGAAGCTTTCTTT.

The CDR3 region is CASSGRTGGTEAFF. CDR3 nucleotides: TGTGCCAGCAGCGGCCGGACGGGGGGCACTGAAGCTTTCTTT. V gene TRBV9 combines with J gene TRBJ1-1; D may be TRBD1 (5 bases). The length of the CDR3 is 14 residues. Germline CDR1 and CDR2: SGDLS and YYNGEE. Trimming stripped 3 bases from V and 4 bases from J, with 13 bases between.

The chain links TRBV5-6 to TRBJ2-5; TRBD1 aligns across 8 bases. The CDR3 is made up of 13 amino acids. J lost 4 bases, V lost 4 bases, and 3 bases had no gene match. From germline, CDR1 is SGHDT and CDR2 YYEEEE. The CDR3 loop is CASSEDRGETQYF. DNA for the CDR3: TGTGCCAGCAGCGAAGACAGGGGAGAGACCCAGTACTTC.

The rearrangement links TRBV5-1 to TRBJ1-1, with 7 nucleotides matching TRBD1. In germline, CDR1 is SGHRS, CDR2 YFSETQ. After removal of 3 bases from V and 8 bases from J, the junction contained 13 bases not matched to a gene. This CDR3 comprises 15 residues. This CDR3 is CASSWTSGTEWEAFF. CDR3 nucleotides: TGCGCCAGCAGCTGGACCTCCGGGACAGAGTGGGAAGCTTTCTTT.

The genes are TRBV5-5 and TRBJ2-2, with TRBD2 as a possible D gene (5 bases). V was cut by 4 bases and J by 4 bases, with 23 bases left in between. Germline CDR1 and CDR2: SGHKS and YYEKEE (reference sequence). The CDR3 contains 18 residues. CDR3: CASSPRRVGRASTGELFF. CDR3 nucleotides: TGTGCCAGCAGCCCGCGGCGGGTGGGAAGGGCGTCCACCGGGGAGCTGTTTTTT.

The chain recombines TRBV13 with TRBJ1-1; no definite D call. Germline V gene data show CDR1 as PRHDT and CDR2 as FYEKMQ (reference sequence). V dropped 4 bases and J dropped 1 base, with 16 bases sitting between them. The CDR3 runs 16 residues. CDR3 in amino acids: CASSSLLKGGNTEAFF. CDR3 DNA: TGTGCCAGCAGCTCGCTCCTCAAGGGAGGGAACACTGAAGCTTTCTTT.